The clone carrying this TCR beta chain was observed a handful of times. The entry originates in a study of control samples from healthy donors and cancer patients. Data came from immunoSEQ multiplex PCR; TCRdb stores just in-frame clones and leaves some out. The sample contains around 95,000 clones, approximately 86% of which appear only once. Germline V lookup: CDR1 LGHDT, CDR2 YNNKEL (reference sequence). V gave up 4 bases and J gave up 4 bases; unmatched junction bases: 6. The CDR3 has 16 amino acids. Source material: blood. The clonotype was recovered from a man younger than 45 in good health. The V call is TRBV3-1 (or the pseudogene TRBV3-2), the J call TRBJ2-4, with TRBD2 identical over 11 bases. CDR3 sequence reads: CASSLRLAGRKNIQYF. In nucleotides, the CDR3 is TGTGCCAGCAGCCTACGACTAGCGGGGCGTAAAAACATTCAGTACTTC.